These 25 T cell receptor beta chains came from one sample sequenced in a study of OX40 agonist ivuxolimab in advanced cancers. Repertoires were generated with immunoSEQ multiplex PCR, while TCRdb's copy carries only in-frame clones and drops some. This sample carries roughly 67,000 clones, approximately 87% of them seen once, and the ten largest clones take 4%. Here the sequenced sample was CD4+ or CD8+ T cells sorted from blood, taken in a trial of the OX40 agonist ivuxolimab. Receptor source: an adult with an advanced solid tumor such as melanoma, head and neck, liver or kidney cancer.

CDR3 coding DNA: TGTGCCAGCAGCTTAGATCACGGCTTCCGAGGGGGCTACACCTTC. Encoded protein: CASSLDHGFRGGYTF. V gene TRBV11-2 combines with J gene TRBJ1-2; D gene uncertain. Trimming stripped 0 bases from V and 8 bases from J, with 16 bases between. CDR1 is SGHAT, CDR2 FQNNGV, per germline. The CDR3 runs 15 residues.

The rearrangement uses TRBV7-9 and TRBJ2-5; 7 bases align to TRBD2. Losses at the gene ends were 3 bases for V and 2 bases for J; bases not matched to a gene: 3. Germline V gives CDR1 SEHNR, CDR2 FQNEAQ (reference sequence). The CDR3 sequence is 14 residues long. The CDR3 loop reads CASSFSSGQETQYF. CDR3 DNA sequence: TGTGCCAGCAGCTTCTCTAGCGGTCAAGAGACCCAGTACTTC. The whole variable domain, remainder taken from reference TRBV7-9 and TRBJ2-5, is DTGVSQNPRHKITKRGQNVTFRCDPISEHNRLYWYRQTLGQGPEFLTYFQNEAQLEKSRLLSDRFSAERPKGSFSTLEIQRTEQGDSAMYLCASSFSSGQETQYFGPGTRLLVL.

The CDR3 nucleotides are TGTGCCAGCAGTGCGGGGACAGGGGGCGGAACTGAAGCTTTCTTT. Its protein product is CASSAGTGGGTEAFF. V is TRBV6-5 and J is TRBJ1-1, with 12 bases lining up with TRBD1. CDR1 and CDR2 (germline): MNHEY, SVGAGI. The CDR3 is made up of 15 amino acids. Trimming removed 5 bases from V and 5 bases from J; junction bases left unmatched: 6.

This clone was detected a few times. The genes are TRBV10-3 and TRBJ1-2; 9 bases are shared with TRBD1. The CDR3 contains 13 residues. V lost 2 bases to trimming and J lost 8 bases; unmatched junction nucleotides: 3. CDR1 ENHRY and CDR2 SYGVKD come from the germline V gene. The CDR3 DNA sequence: TGTGCCATCAGTGAGGGGACAGGGAGCGGCTACACCTTC. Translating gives CAISEGTGSGYTF.

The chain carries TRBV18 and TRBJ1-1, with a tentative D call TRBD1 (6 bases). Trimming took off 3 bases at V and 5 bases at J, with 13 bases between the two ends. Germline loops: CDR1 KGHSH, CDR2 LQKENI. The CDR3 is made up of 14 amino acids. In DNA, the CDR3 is TGTGCCAGCTCACCGGAGGGGGTTAGGACTGAAGCTTTCTTT. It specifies CASSPEGVRTEAFF.

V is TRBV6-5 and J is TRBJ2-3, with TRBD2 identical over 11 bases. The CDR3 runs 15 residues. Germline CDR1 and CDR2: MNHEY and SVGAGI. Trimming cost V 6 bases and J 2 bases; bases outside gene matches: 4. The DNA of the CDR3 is TGTGCCAGCAGATTGGGACTAGCGGCCACAGATACGCAGTATTTT. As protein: CASRLGLAATDTQYF.

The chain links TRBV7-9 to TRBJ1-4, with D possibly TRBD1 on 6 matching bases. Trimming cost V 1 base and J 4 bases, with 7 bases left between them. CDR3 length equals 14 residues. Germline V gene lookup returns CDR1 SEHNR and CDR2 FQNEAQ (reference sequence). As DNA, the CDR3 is TGTGCCAGCAGCTTAGGAGGGGGTAATGAAAAACTGTTTTTT. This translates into CASSLGGGNEKLFF.

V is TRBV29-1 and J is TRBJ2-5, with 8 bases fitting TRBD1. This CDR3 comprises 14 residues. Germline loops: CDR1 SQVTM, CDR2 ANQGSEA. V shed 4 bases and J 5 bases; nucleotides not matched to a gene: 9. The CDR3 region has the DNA TGCAGCGTTGTCTCAGGGGGCCACCGTGAGACCCAGTACTTC. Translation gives CSVVSGGHRETQYF.

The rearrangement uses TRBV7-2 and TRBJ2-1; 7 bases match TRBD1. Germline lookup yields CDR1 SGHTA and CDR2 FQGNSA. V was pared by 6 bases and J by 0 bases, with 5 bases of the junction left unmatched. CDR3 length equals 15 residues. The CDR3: CASSLRDSSYNEQFF. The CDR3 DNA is TGTGCCAGCAGTCTCCGGGACAGCTCCTACAATGAGCAGTTCTTC.

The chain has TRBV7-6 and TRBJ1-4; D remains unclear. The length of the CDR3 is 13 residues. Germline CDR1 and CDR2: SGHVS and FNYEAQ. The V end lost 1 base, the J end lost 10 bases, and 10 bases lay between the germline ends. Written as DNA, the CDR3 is TGTGCCAGCAGCTTAGAAGAGGCCGGAAAACTGTTTTTT. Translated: CASSLEEAGKLFF.

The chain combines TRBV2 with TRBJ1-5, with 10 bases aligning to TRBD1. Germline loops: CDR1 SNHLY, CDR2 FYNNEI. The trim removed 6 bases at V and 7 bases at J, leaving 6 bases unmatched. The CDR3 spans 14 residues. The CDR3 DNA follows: TGTGCCAGCAGCTCGGACAGGGGGAGACAGCCCCAGCATTTT. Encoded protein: CASSSDRGRQPQHF. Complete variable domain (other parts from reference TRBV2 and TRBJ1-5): EPEVTQTPSHQVTQMGQEVILRCVPISNHLYFYWYRQILGQKVEFLVSFYNNEISEKSEIFDDQFSVERPDGSNFTLKIRSTKLEDSAMYFCASSSDRGRQPQHFGDGTRLSIL.

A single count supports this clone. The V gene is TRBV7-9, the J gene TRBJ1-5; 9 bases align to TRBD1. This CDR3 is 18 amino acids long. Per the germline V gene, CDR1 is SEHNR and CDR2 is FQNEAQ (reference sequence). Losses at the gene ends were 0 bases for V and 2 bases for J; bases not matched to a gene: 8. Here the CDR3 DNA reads TGTGCCAGCAGCTTAGCCCTTGGTGGGACAGGGCGCAATCAGCCCCAGCATTTT. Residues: CASSLALGGTGRNQPQHF. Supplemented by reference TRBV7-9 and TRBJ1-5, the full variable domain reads DTGVSQNPRHKITKRGQNVTFRCDPISEHNRLYWYRQTLGQGPEFLTYFQNEAQLEKSRLLSDRFSAERPKGSFSTLEIQRTEQGDSAMYLCASSLALGGTGRNQPQHFGDGTRLSIL.

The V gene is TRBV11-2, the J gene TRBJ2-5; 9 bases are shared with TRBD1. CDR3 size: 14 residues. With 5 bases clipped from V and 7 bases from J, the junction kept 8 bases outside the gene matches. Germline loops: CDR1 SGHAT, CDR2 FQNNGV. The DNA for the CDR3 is TGTGCCAGCAGCCACCGACAGGGGGTCGGGACCCAGTACTTC. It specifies CASSHRQGVGTQYF.

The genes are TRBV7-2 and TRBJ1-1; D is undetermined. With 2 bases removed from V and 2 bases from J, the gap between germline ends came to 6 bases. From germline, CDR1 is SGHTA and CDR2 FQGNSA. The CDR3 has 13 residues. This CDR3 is CASSLTTNTEAFF. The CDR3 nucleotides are TGTGCCAGCAGCTTAACAACTAACACTGAAGCTTTCTTT.

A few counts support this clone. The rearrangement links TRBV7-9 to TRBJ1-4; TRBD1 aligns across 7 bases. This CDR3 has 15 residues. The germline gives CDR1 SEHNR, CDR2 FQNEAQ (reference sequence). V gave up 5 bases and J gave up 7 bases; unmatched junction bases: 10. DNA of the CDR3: TGTGCCAGCAGCGCCTTACAGGGGAAGGGTGAAAAACTGTTTTTT. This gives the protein CASSALQGKGEKLFF.

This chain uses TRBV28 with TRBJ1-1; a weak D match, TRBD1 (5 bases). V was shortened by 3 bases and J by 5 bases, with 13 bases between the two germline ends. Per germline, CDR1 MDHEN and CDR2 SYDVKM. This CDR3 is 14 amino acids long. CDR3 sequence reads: CASSLGGVGTEAFF. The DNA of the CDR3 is TGTGCCAGCAGTTTGGGGGGGGTTGGGACTGAAGCTTTCTTT.

As DNA, the CDR3 is TGTGCCAGCAGTTATCGGCGGCAGGGGTCTTGGGGCTACACCTTC. Protein: CASSYRRQGSWGYTF. This chain connects TRBV6-5 to TRBJ1-2; tentatively, D is TRBD1 (6 bases). The germline V and J ends were trimmed by 3 bases and 8 bases, with 19 bases remaining between them. The CDR3 length is 15 residues. Germline assignment: CDR1 MNHEY and CDR2 SVGAGI.

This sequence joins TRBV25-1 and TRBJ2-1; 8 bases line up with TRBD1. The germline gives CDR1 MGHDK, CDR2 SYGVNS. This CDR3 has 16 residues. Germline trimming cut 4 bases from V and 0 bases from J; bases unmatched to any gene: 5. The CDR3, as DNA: TGTGCCAGCAGTGGGTCAGACAGGGGCTCCTACAATGAGCAGTTCTTC. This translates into CASSGSDRGSYNEQFF. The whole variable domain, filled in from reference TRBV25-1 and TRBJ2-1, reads EADIYQTPRYLVIGTGKKITLECSQTMGHDKMYWYQQDPGMELHLIHYSYGVNSTEKGDLSSESTVSRIRTEHFPLTLESARPSHTSQYLCASSGSDRGSYNEQFFGPGTRLTVL.

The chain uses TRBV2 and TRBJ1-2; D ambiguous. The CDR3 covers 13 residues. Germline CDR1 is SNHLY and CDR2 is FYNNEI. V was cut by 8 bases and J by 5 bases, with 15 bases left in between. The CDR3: CASGTGREYGYTF. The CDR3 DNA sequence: TGTGCCAGCGGTACGGGAAGAGAGTATGGCTACACCTTC.

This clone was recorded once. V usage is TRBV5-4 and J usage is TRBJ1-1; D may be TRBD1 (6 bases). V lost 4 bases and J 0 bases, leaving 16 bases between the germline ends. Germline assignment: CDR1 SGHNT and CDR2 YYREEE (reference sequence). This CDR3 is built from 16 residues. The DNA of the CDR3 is TGTGCCAGCAGCGACGAGGGGGGACTTATGAACACTGAAGCTTTCTTT. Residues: CASSDEGGLMNTEAFF.

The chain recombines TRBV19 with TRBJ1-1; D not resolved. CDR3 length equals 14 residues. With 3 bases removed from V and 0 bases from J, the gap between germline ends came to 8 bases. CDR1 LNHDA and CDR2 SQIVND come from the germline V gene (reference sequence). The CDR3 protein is CASSMGSMNTEAFF. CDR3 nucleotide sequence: TGTGCCAGTAGTATGGGATCTATGAACACTGAAGCTTTCTTT.

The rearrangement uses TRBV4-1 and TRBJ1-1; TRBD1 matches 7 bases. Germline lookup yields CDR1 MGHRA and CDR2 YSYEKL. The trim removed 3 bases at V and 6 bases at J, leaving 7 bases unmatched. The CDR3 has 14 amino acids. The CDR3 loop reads CASSHLAGTAEAFF. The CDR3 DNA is TGCGCCAGCAGCCATTTGGCTGGGACAGCTGAAGCTTTCTTT.

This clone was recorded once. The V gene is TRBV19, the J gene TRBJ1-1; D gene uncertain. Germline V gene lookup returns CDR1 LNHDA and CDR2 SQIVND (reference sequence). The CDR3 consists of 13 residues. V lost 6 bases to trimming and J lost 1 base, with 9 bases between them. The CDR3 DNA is TGTGCCAGTAGCCCGGTCGGGAACACTGAAGCTTTCTTT. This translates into CASSPVGNTEAFF.

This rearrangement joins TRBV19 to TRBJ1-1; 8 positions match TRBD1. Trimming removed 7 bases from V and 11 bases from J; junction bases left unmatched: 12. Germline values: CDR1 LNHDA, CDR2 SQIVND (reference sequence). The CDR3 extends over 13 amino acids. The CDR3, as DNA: TGTGCCAGTATTAACGACAGGGGCAGTCGGGCTTTCTTT. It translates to CASINDRGSRAFF.

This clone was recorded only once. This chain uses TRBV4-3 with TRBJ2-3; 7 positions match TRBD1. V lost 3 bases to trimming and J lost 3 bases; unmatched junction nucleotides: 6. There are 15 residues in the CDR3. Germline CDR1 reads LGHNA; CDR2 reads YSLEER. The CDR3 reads CASSQKTGWTDTQYF. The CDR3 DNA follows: TGCGCCAGCAGCCAGAAGACAGGGTGGACAGATACGCAGTATTTT.